A single count supports the clone carrying this TCR beta chain. Profiling relied on immunoSEQ multiplex PCR, and the TCRdb table lists in-frame clones only, not all of them. The sample has about 55,000 clones, just over 90% seen once. V lost 3 bases, J lost 2 bases, and 16 bases lay in between. Per germline, CDR1 LNHDA and CDR2 SQIVND (reference sequence). The CDR3 loop spans 17 amino acids. This entry is derived from a study of T cell changes during pregnancy in multiple sclerosis. The material was CD8+ T cells from peripheral blood mononuclear cells, obtained in the second trimester of pregnancy. The sequence was collected from a female donor with multiple sclerosis, enrolled in a pregnancy study. The chain is built from TRBV19 and TRBJ2-2; the D gene is possibly TRBD1 (6 bases). This chain's CDR3 is CASSILPGQRNTGELFF. DNA for the CDR3: TGTGCCAGTAGTATTCTACCGGGACAACGAAACACCGGGGAGCTGTTTTTT.